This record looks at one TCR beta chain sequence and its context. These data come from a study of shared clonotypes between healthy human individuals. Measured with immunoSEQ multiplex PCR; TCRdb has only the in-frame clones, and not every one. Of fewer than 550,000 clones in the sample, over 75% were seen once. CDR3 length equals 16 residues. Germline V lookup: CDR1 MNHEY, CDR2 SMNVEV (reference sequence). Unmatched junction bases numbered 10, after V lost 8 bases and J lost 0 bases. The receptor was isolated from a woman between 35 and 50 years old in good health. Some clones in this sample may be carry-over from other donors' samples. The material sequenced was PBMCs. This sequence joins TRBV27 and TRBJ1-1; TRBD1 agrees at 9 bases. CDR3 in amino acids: CASLPGTGQMNTEAFF. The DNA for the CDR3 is TGTGCCAGCCTCCCTGGGACAGGGCAGATGAACACTGAAGCTTTCTTT.